The rows below give T cell receptor beta chains drawn from one sample of a study of shared clonotypes between healthy human individuals. Assay: immunoSEQ multiplex PCR; the TCRdb copy retains only in-frame clones and omits some. The data hold around 990,000 clones, with approximately 80% observed a single time. The sequenced material came from memory CD4+ T cells from PBMCs. All receptors come from a man aged 18 to 29 in good health. Some clones in this sample may be carry-over from other donors' samples. Both conserved end residues are trimmed from each CDR3.

J gene: TRBJ2-1
CDR3 length: 13
V gene: TRBV9
CDR3 protein: ASSGTSGRLNEQF

J gene: TRBJ1-4
CDR3 length: 12
V gene: TRBV7-9
CDR3 protein: ASSLGTGDEKLF

J gene: TRBJ2-2
CDR3 length: 10
V gene: TRBV28
CDR3 protein: ASSSQTGELF

J gene: TRBJ2-1
CDR3 length: 12
V gene: TRBV28
CDR3 protein: ASSFLDTYNEQF

J gene: TRBJ2-4
CDR3 length: 14
V gene: TRBV5-4
CDR3 protein: ASSLAGTGAGNIQY

J gene: TRBJ2-3
CDR3 length: 15
V gene: TRBV5-4
CDR3 protein: ASSDGRTGGPADTQY

J gene: TRBJ1-1
CDR3 length: 13
V gene: TRBV5-4
CDR3 protein: ASSSGKQGNTEAF

J gene: TRBJ1-2
CDR3 length: 11
V gene: TRBV28
CDR3 protein: ASSTTPGYGYT

J gene: TRBJ2-1
CDR3 length: 12
V gene: TRBV5-1
CDR3 protein: ASRTSGSYNEQF

J gene: TRBJ2-2
CDR3 length: 14
V gene: TRBV15
CDR3 protein: ATSRDPGQGTGELF

J gene: TRBJ1-2
CDR3 length: 15
V gene: TRBV18
CDR3 protein: ASSPLTGVGTNYGYT

J gene: TRBJ2-5
CDR3 length: 13
V gene: TRBV5-1
CDR3 protein: ASSFLAGVKETQY

J gene: TRBJ2-1
CDR3 length: 14
V gene: TRBV18
CDR3 protein: ASSLLGQMGFNEQF

J gene: TRBJ1-5
CDR3 length: 12
V gene: TRBV15
CDR3 protein: ATSPQGDGQPQH

J gene: TRBJ2-7
CDR3 length: 12
V gene: TRBV7-9
CDR3 protein: ASSRGTMGGEQY

J gene: TRBJ1-2
CDR3 length: 13
V gene: TRBV13
CDR3 protein: ASSPPREGGGGYT

J gene: TRBJ1-1
CDR3 length: 10
V gene: TRBV7-9
CDR3 protein: ASSSSNTEAF

J gene: TRBJ1-1
CDR3 length: 14
V gene: TRBV11-1
CDR3 protein: ASSLWDSIMNTEAF

J gene: TRBJ2-1
CDR3 length: 12
V gene: TRBV29-1
CDR3 protein: SVGLAGGWNEQF

J gene: TRBJ2-2
CDR3 length: 15
V gene: TRBV27
CDR3 protein: ASSRGLAGGDTGELF

J gene: TRBJ2-4
CDR3 length: 13
V gene: TRBV7-2
CDR3 protein: ASSLVGTGKNIQH

J gene: TRBJ2-3
CDR3 length: 11
V gene: TRBV28
CDR3 protein: ASAGQWTDTQY

J gene: TRBJ2-7
CDR3 length: 12
V gene: TRBV30
CDR3 protein: AWSEDGSLPEQY

J gene: TRBJ1-1
CDR3 length: 13
V gene: TRBV28
CDR3 protein: ASSLTGQLNTEAF

J gene: TRBJ1-4
CDR3 length: 11
V gene: TRBV28
CDR3 protein: ASRTGKNEKLF

J gene: TRBJ2-1
CDR3 length: 12
V gene: TRBV5-4
CDR3 protein: AASRDRGSNEQF

J gene: TRBJ2-2
CDR3 length: 17
V gene: TRBV19
CDR3 protein: ASRRGGSGRAAGTGELF

J gene: TRBJ2-7
CDR3 length: 11
V gene: TRBV2
CDR3 protein: ASDRTGGNEQY

J gene: TRBJ2-7
CDR3 length: 12
V gene: TRBV11-2
CDR3 protein: ASSVIPGNYEQY

J gene: TRBJ1-5
CDR3 length: 11
V gene: TRBV27
CDR3 protein: ASSSQINQPQH

J gene: TRBJ2-3
CDR3 length: 12
V gene: TRBV7-9
CDR3 protein: ASSLAISGDTQY

J gene: TRBJ2-1
CDR3 length: 13
V gene: TRBV5-1
CDR3 protein: ASSLSSGRANEQF

J gene: TRBJ2-6
CDR3 length: 15
V gene: TRBV4-2
CDR3 protein: ASSQDHTGTGANVLT

J gene: TRBJ2-7
CDR3 length: 14
V gene: TRBV5-1
CDR3 protein: ASSLALAGGPYEQY

J gene: TRBJ1-5
CDR3 length: 13
V gene: TRBV6-6
CDR3 protein: ASSGGRGSNQPQH

J gene: TRBJ1-4
CDR3 length: 13
V gene: TRBV4-1
CDR3 protein: ASSQGLGTVEKLF

J gene: TRBJ1-2
CDR3 length: 11
V gene: TRBV5-1
CDR3 protein: ASSPNINYGYT

J gene: TRBJ1-5
CDR3 length: 13
V gene: TRBV6-5
CDR3 protein: ASSPWTGSNQPQH

J gene: TRBJ1-2
CDR3 length: 14
V gene: TRBV5-8
CDR3 protein: ASSFVRTGANYGYT

J gene: TRBJ2-2
CDR3 length: 13
V gene: TRBV5-1
CDR3 protein: ASRAPGHGTGELF

J gene: TRBJ2-7
CDR3 length: 16
V gene: TRBV4-1
CDR3 protein: ASSQATAGTNLPYEQY

J gene: TRBJ1-4
CDR3 length: 13
V gene: TRBV10-3
CDR3 protein: AISEDGATNEKLF

J gene: TRBJ2-7
CDR3 length: 14
V gene: TRBV7-3
CDR3 protein: ASSLGPSGIGKEQY

J gene: TRBJ1-4
CDR3 length: 14
V gene: TRBV9
CDR3 protein: ASSVGTGGSVEKLF

J gene: TRBJ1-2
CDR3 length: 11
V gene: TRBV6-5
CDR3 protein: ASSWARNYGYT

J gene: TRBJ2-3
CDR3 length: 9
V gene: TRBV20-1
CDR3 protein: SALDPDTQY

J gene: TRBJ2-3
CDR3 length: 12
V gene: TRBV6-5
CDR3 protein: ASRRTRNTDTQY

J gene: TRBJ1-5
CDR3 length: 10
V gene: TRBV5-8
CDR3 protein: ASSYSNQPQH

J gene: TRBJ2-7
CDR3 length: 13
V gene: TRBV5-1
CDR3 protein: ASSLVGQGEWEQY

J gene: TRBJ1-2
CDR3 length: 12
V gene: TRBV6-1
CDR3 protein: ASIKTGRDYGYT

J gene: TRBJ1-2
CDR3 length: 11
V gene: TRBV7-2
CDR3 protein: ASSEGENYGYT

J gene: TRBJ1-2
CDR3 length: 17
V gene: TRBV21-1
CDR3 protein: ASSKEGGDGTGYDYGYT

J gene: TRBJ2-3
CDR3 length: 13
V gene: TRBV30
CDR3 protein: AWSVGSGHTDTQY